These 5 T cell receptor beta chains were sequenced from one sample in a study of human T cells and chemical hapten exposure. MiXCR was run by TCRdb on the RACE reads, yielding one entry per CDR3 protein. The table shows 340,000 or so distinct CDR3 sequences, with around 6.9% occurring only once. Noted time point: patch test 1, 2 weeks after DPC sensitization. Treatment indicated: therapeutic diphenylcyclopropenone sensitization with weekly scalp DPC. The sample consisted of whole blood, taken in connection with sensitization to the hapten diphenylcyclopropenone (DPC). These receptors were collected from a woman aged 18-30 years with alopecia areata. Some clones in this sample may be carry-over from other donors' samples.

The rearrangement links TRBV15 to TRBJ1-6, with 8 bases fitting TRBD1. Germline CDR1 and CDR2: LNHNV and YYDKDF (reference sequence). This CDR3 has 17 residues. With V trimmed by 3 bases and J by 5 bases, 9 bases remained unmatched. The DNA for the CDR3 is TGTGCCACCAGCAGCCTAGGACAGGGTCTCAATAATTCACCCCTCCACTTT. Encoded protein: CATSSLGQGLNNSPLHF.

V and J are TRBV29-1 and TRBJ2-3; the D gene is possibly TRBD2 (6 bases). V was pared by 6 bases and J by 0 bases, with 19 bases between. CDR1 is SQVTM and CDR2 is ANQGSEA in the germline V gene. The CDR3 runs 16 residues. The CDR3 DNA follows: TGCAGCGTCGTAGCCCTGGCGGGGTCCAGCACAGATACGCAGTATTTT. Translation: CSVVALAGSSTDTQYF.

This clonotype was seen more than once but under ten times. V and J are TRBV20-1 and TRBJ2-3, with D perhaps TRBD2 (6 bases). The V and J ends lost 1 base and 1 base respectively, with 12 bases between them. Germline assignment: CDR1 DFQATT and CDR2 SNEGSKA (reference sequence). CDR3 length equals 15 residues. The CDR3 loop is CSARGAPGGTDTQYF. The CDR3 DNA reads TGCAGTGCTAGAGGAGCCCCGGGGGGCACAGATACGCAGTATTTT.

The chain has TRBV7-2 and TRBJ2-5; no reliable D call. The V and J ends lost 1 base and 4 bases respectively, with 13 bases between them. CDR3 length: 15 amino acids. Per germline, CDR1 SGHTA and CDR2 FQGNSA. DNA for the CDR3: TGTGCCAGCAGCTTAGATAGTCGCGGTACAGAGACCCAGTACTTC. This translates into CASSLDSRGTETQYF.

In its sample, this clonotype was seen many times. V usage is TRBV27 and J usage is TRBJ2-7; 8 bases are a match to TRBD2. This CDR3 is 14 amino acids long. Trimming removed 10 bases from V and 2 bases from J; junction bases left unmatched: 10. From germline, CDR1 is MNHEY and CDR2 SMNVEV (reference sequence). CDR3 sequence: CATRRTSGAYEQYF. As DNA, the CDR3 is TGTGCCACAAGGCGTACTAGCGGAGCCTACGAGCAGTACTTC.